This TCR beta chain comes out of a study of regulatory T cells in long-lasting Graves disease. Turning to the study itself: Persistent Graves' disease meant over 5 years of antithyroid drugs with positive TSH receptor antibodies. General study findings and limits: There was favoring of TRBV28, TRBJ1-2 and TRBJ2-5 in persistent disease. Relative to newly diagnosed Graves' patients, persistent ones had lower TCR diversity.

To make TCR beta libraries, researchers used iRepertoire HTBI primers and Arm-PCR of CDR3 regions. TCRdb redid the calling of the multiplex PCR reads with MiXCR, one entry per CDR3 protein. This sample carries 400,000 to 500,000 distinct CDR3 sequences, roughly 20% of them seen once, and the ten largest clones take less than 9%. Time point denoted: persistent/refractory GD, antithyroid drugs over 5 years with positive TRAb. PBMC RNA served as the TCR library source. This clonotype was recorded at least ten times. The target antigen is unknown. With 3 bases clipped from V and 0 bases from J, the junction kept 3 bases outside the gene matches. The CDR3 runs 15 residues. Looked up from germline, CDR1 is MGHRA and CDR2 is YSYEKL.

The rearrangement uses TRBV4-1 and TRBJ2-7; 9 bases are a match to TRBD1. This TCR derives from a female donor with Graves disease. Sequencing used peripheral blood mononuclear cells (PBMCs), obtained when the disease was refractory, from a patient treated with antithyroid drugs. The chain's CDR3 is CASSQGQGGSYEQYF. The CDR3 DNA is TGCGCCAGCAGCCAGGGACAGGGAGGCTCCTACGAGCAGTACTTC.